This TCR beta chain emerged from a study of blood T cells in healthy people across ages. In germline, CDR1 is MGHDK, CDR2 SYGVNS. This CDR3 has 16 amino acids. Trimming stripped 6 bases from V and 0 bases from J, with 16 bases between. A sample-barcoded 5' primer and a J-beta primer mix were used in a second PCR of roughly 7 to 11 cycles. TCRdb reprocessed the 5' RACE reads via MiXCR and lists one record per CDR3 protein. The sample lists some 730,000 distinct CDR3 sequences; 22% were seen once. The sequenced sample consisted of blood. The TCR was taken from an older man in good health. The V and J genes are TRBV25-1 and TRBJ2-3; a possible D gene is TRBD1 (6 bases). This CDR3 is CASSTGPDSSTDTQYF. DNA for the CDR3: TGTGCCAGCAGCACAGGGCCCGATTCTAGCACAGATACGCAGTATTTT.